What follows are 8 T cell receptor beta chains derived from one specimen sequenced in a study of Ad26.COV2.S vaccination and SARS-CoV-2 variants. Some clones are missing from TCRdb's copy, which holds only in-frame ones; the method was immunoSEQ multiplex PCR. Among around 250,000 clones listed, approximately 88% were seen once. Treatment noted: around 19 received Ad26.COV2.S at low or high dose, single or two shots; roughly five received placebo; per-sample allocation not given. It was on day 63 after the first vaccine or placebo injection that samples were taken. The sequenced sample was peripheral blood, obtained in a trial of Ad26.COV2.S vaccine versus placebo. These receptor sequences come from a person aged 18 to 59 who received the Ad26.COV2.S COVID-19 vaccine or a placebo.

This rearrangement joins TRBV27 to TRBJ2-3; TRBD1 is a possible D gene (5 bases). Trimming cost V 6 bases and J 4 bases, with 17 bases left between them. The CDR3 loop spans 15 amino acids. CDR1 MNHEY and CDR2 SMNVEV come from the germline V gene (reference sequence). The CDR3 here is CASRPQGYIADTQYF. The DNA for the CDR3 is TGTGCCAGCAGGCCGCAGGGTTACATTGCAGATACGCAGTATTTT.

In its sample, this clone was seen a few times. The rearrangement joins TRBV6-5 to TRBJ2-7, with TRBD1 matching 10 bases. Trimming cost V 4 bases and J 6 bases; bases outside gene matches: 9. Germline CDR1 MNHEY, CDR2 SVGAGI. The CDR3 runs to 15 residues. The CDR3 nucleotides read TGTGCCAGCAGTTCCGCCGGGACAGGGGAGGGCGAGCAGTACGTC. It codes for CASSSAGTGEGEQYV.

V is TRBV9 and J is TRBJ2-1; possible D gene TRBD2, 5 bases. This CDR3 is built from 14 residues. CDR1 SGDLS and CDR2 YYNGEE come from the germline V gene. Trimming stripped 0 bases from V and 9 bases from J, with 13 bases between. The CDR3 bases are TGTGCCAGCAGCGTAGAGACCCCCCGGGGTGAGCAGTTCTTC. It translates to CASSVETPRGEQFF. Supplemented by reference TRBV9 and TRBJ2-1, the full variable domain reads DSGVTQTPKHLITATGQRVTLRCSPRSGDLSVYWYQQSLDQGLQFLIQYYNGEERAKGNILERFSAQQFPDLHSELNLSSLELGDSALYFCASSVETPRGEQFFGPGTRLTVL.

As DNA, the CDR3 is TGTGCCAGCAGCAACCCCTCCTACGAGCAGTACGTC. Translated, it gives CASSNPSYEQYV. The chain employs TRBV21-1 and TRBJ2-7. TRBV21-1 is a pseudogene segment. The CDR3 length is 12 residues.

This rearrangement joins TRBV25-1 to TRBJ1-2; 7 bases match TRBD1. Per the germline V gene, CDR1 is MGHDK and CDR2 is SYGVNS. The CDR3 extends over 18 amino acids. Trimming at V came to 4 bases and at J to 6 bases, leaving 20 bases not matched to a gene. CDR3 sequence (DNA): TGTGCCAGCAGTGCAGCCGGGACAGCCGGGGCGTCGGGTCATGGCTACACCTTC. Translation: CASSAAGTAGASGHGYTF.

The DNA of the CDR3 is TGTGCCAGCAGTTCGGGACTAGCGGGAGACGAGCAGTACGTC. It is translated as CASSSGLAGDEQYV. The chain joins TRBV6-5 to TRBJ2-7; the match to TRBD2 covers 14 bases. The CDR3 has 14 residues. The ends lost 4 bases at V and 5 bases at J; junction bases unmatched: 1. CDR1 is MNHEY and CDR2 is SVGAGI in the germline V gene.

V and J are TRBV11-2 and TRBJ2-1; 9 positions agree with TRBD2. The germline V gene encodes CDR1 SGHAT and CDR2 FQNNGV. This CDR3 comprises 14 residues. Unmatched junction bases numbered 3, after V lost 4 bases and J lost 5 bases. CDR3 region: CASSSGTSNNEQFF. The CDR3 DNA is TGTGCCAGCAGCTCCGGGACTAGCAACAATGAGCAGTTCTTC.

This chain joins TRBV11-2 and TRBJ2-7, with D perhaps being TRBD1 or TRBD2 (5 bases each). V shed 4 bases and J shed 4 bases, with 20 bases lying between them. Germline CDR1 and CDR2: SGHAT and FQNNGV. CDR3 length: 16 residues. Here the CDR3 reads CASSSVNGTVLYEQYV. The CDR3 coding sequence is TGTGCCAGCAGCTCCGTAAACGGGACCGTTCTTTACGAGCAGTACGTC.